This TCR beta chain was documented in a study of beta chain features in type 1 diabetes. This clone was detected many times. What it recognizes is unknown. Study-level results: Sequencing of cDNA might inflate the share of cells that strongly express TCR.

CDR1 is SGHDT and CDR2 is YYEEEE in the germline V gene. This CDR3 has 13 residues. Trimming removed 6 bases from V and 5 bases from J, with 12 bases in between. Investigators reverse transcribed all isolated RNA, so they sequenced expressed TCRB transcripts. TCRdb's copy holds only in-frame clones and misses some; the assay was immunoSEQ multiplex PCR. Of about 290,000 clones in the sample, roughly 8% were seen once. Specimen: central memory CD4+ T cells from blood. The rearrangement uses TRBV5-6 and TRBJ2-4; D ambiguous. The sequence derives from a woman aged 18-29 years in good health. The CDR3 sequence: CASTKRGQNIQYF. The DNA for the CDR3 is TGTGCCAGCACCAAAAGAGGACAAAACATTCAGTACTTC.